Presented here are 2 T cell receptor beta chains from one specimen sequenced in a study of cytomegalovirus exposure and HLA in healthy donors. A multiplex PCR was run with 60 Vbeta primers and 13 Jbeta primers. Libraries were prepared by immunoSEQ multiplex PCR; TCRdb keeps only in-frame clonotypes and omits some of them. This sample lists 65,000 to 85,000 clones; its ten largest clones have 2.4%. The sample comprised PBMCs. The receptors derive from a female donor in good health and CMV-seropositive.

The chain links TRBV4-1 to TRBJ2-1, with 12 bases matching TRBD2. Losses at the gene ends were 3 bases for V and 4 bases for J; bases not matched to a gene: 10. CDR1 MGHRA and CDR2 YSYEKL come from the germline V gene. The CDR3 consists of 18 residues. CDR3 loop: CASSQSASLAGGYNEQFF. CDR3 sequence (DNA): TGCGCCAGCAGCCAGAGCGCGAGTCTAGCGGGAGGGTACAATGAGCAGTTCTTC.

The chain has TRBV9 and TRBJ1-4; D is possibly TRBD1 (5 bases). Between the trimmed V and J ends, which lost 2 bases and 0 bases, there was a span of 5 bases. Germline V lookup: CDR1 SGDLS, CDR2 YYNGEE. CDR3 length: 14 amino acids. CDR3 loop: CASSVTATNEKLFF. The CDR3 region has the DNA TGTGCCAGCAGCGTGACAGCAACTAATGAAAAACTGTTTTTT.